These 15 T cell receptor beta chains share one sample of origin, sequenced in a study of shared T cell receptors in the human thymus. Clones were read by immunoSEQ multiplex PCR, and TCRdb kept only the in-frame ones, dropping some. The sample has 600,000 or so clones; about 90% are singletons. In addition, the sample was reused for a study of human thymus T cells.

The specimen was thymocytes. These receptors were taken from a boy less than two years old with a congenital heart defect.

A word on this clone: At one end, the junction sequence differs from germline, possibly due to a read error. The CDR3 region is CASSEGPAGYEQYF. In nucleotides, the CDR3 is TGTGCCAGCAGCGAAGGGCCCGCCGGGTACGAGCAGTACTTC. This chain joins TRBV6-1 and TRBJ2-7, with no clear D. Germline V lookup: CDR1 MNHNS, CDR2 SASEGT. This CDR3 is 14 amino acids long.

The chain couples TRBV7-8 to TRBJ2-7; weak D call: TRBD2 (6 bases). V shed 1 base and J shed 2 bases, with 18 bases lying between them. Germline V gives CDR1 SGHVS, CDR2 FQNEAQ. CDR3 length: 17 amino acids. CDR3 in amino acids: CASSLDWGGGNPYEQYF. The CDR3 DNA reads TGTGCCAGCAGCTTAGATTGGGGCGGAGGGAACCCCTACGAGCAGTACTTC.

This clone showed up just a few times. This chain links TRBV5-1 with TRBJ1-3; D possibly corresponds to TRBD1 (5 bases). The germline V gene has CDR1 SGHRS and CDR2 YFSETQ. Trimming cost V 0 bases and J 1 base, with 23 bases left between them. This CDR3 region has 20 residues. CDR3 in amino acids: CASSLGLRDLDVRSGNTIYF. The CDR3 DNA sequence: TGCGCCAGCAGCTTGGGCCTCCGGGACTTAGATGTTCGATCTGGAAACACCATATATTTT.

In nucleotides, the CDR3 is TGTGCCATCAGTGAGAGGACAACCATCACATCCCCCGGGGAGCTGTTTTTT. It yields the protein CAISERTTITSPGELFF. V usage is TRBV10-3 and J usage is TRBJ2-2, with D possibly TRBD1 on 5 matching bases. The germline CDR1 and CDR2 sequences are ENHRY and SYGVKD. There are 17 residues in the CDR3. Trimming took 2 bases from V and 6 from J, leaving 19 bases between them.

The V gene is TRBV4-2, the J gene TRBJ2-2; 15 bases are a match to TRBD2. There are 18 residues in the CDR3. Germline CDR1 and CDR2: LGHNA and YNFKEQ. The trim removed 5 bases at V and 5 bases at J, leaving 9 bases unmatched. Here the CDR3 reads CASSFRTSGGAWTGELFF. The CDR3 DNA is TGTGCCAGCAGCTTCCGGACTAGCGGGGGGGCTTGGACCGGGGAGCTGTTTTTT.

This sequence joins TRBV11-2 and TRBJ2-7; weak D call: TRBD1 (6 bases). This CDR3 contains 16 residues. CDR1 and CDR2 from the germline V gene are SGHAT and FQNNGV. Trimming cost V 1 base and J 0 bases, with 13 bases left between them. The CDR3 nucleotides read TGTGCCAGCAGCTTAGTGGTGGGACAAAGCTCCTACGAGCAGTACTTC. This gives the protein CASSLVVGQSSYEQYF.

This chain uses TRBV4-3 with TRBJ2-7; D is undetermined. Per the germline V gene, CDR1 is LGHNA and CDR2 is YSLEER. With 0 bases removed from V and 3 bases from J, the gap between germline ends came to 18 bases. The CDR3 consists of 17 residues. CDR3 bases: TGCGCCAGCAGCCAAGAAGTTCGTGGCCGATACGACTACGAGCAGTACTTC. It codes for CASSQEVRGRYDYEQYF.

The CDR3 bases are TGTGCCACCAGCCGAATACTAGGTTCCTCCTACAATGAGCAGTTCTTC. Encoded protein: CATSRILGSSYNEQFF. J is TRBJ2-1 and V is TRBV15, with D possibly being TRBD2 (5 bases). Trimming cost V 5 bases and J 0 bases, with 14 bases left between them. Per germline, CDR1 LNHNV and CDR2 YYDKDF (reference sequence). The CDR3 extends over 16 amino acids.

In this sample, this clone turned up a few times. The chain is built from TRBV5-6 and TRBJ1-6; the D gene is possibly TRBD1 (6 bases). V was clipped by 5 bases and J by 7 bases, with 16 bases between them. The V gene's germline CDR1 is SGHDT and CDR2 YYEEEE. The CDR3 length is 15 residues. The CDR3 DNA sequence: TGTGCCAGCAGTTTACAGGGTCAAATCAATTCACCCCTCCACTTT. This translates into CASSLQGQINSPLHF. The full variable domain, completed using reference TRBV5-6 and TRBJ1-6, is DAGVTQSPTHLIKTRGQQVTLRCSPKSGHDTVSWYQQALGQGPQFIFQYYEEEERQRGNFPDRFSGHQFPNYSSELNVNALLLGDSALYLCASSLQGQINSPLHFGNGTRLTVT.

The V and J genes are TRBV6-6 and TRBJ2-5, with TRBD2 as a possible D gene (5 bases). Germline-derived CDR1 and CDR2 are MNHNY and SVGAGI (reference sequence). The CDR3 runs 15 residues. Trimming left V 6 bases short and J 2 bases short, with 16 bases between. The CDR3 DNA sequence: TGTGCCAGCAGAGTAATCCCGACTAAGCAAGAGACCCAGTACTTC. Translating it yields CASRVIPTKQETQYF.

This clone was observed a handful of times. V gene TRBV10-3 combines with J gene TRBJ1-2; the D is unclear. CDR1 and CDR2 from the germline V gene are ENHRY and SYGVKD. This CDR3 comprises 11 residues. V gave up 6 bases and J gave up 5 bases, with 7 bases separating them. CDR3 sequence reads: CAIRAPYGYTF. For the CDR3, the DNA is TGTGCCATCAGGGCCCCGTATGGCTACACCTTC.

The V and J genes are TRBV7-8 and TRBJ2-7, with 9 positions matching TRBD1. Trimming cost V 5 bases and J 6 bases; bases outside gene matches: 11. This CDR3 region has 15 residues. CDR1 SGHVS and CDR2 FQNEAQ come from the germline V gene. In DNA, the CDR3 is TGTGCCAGCAGCGAACAGACAGGGGGAACCGGCGAGCAGTACTTC. Translated: CASSEQTGGTGEQYF. Full variable domain (remainder filled in from reference TRBV7-8 and TRBJ2-7): GAGVSQSPRYKVAKRGQDVALRCDPISGHVSLFWYQQALGQGPEFLTYFQNEAQLDKSGLPSDRFFAERPEGSVSTLKIQRTQQEDSAVYLCASSEQTGGTGEQYFGPGTRLTVT.

This chain joins TRBV5-4 and TRBJ2-6, with 9 bases that match TRBD1. Losses at the gene ends were 1 base for V and 1 base for J; bases not matched to a gene: 6. The germline V gene encodes CDR1 SGHNT and CDR2 YYREEE (reference sequence). This CDR3 region has 18 residues. The CDR3 region is CASSLSGTGFSGANVLTF. The CDR3 nucleotides read TGTGCCAGCAGCTTGAGCGGGACAGGGTTTTCTGGGGCCAACGTCCTGACTTTC.

V and J are TRBV7-6 and TRBJ2-1; D is unclear. CDR3 size: 17 residues. Trimming pared 1 base from V and 2 bases from J, leaving 15 bases between. Germline CDR1 reads SGHVS; CDR2 reads FNYEAQ. The CDR3 loop reads CASSLVLFPVAYNEQFF. CDR3 nucleotide sequence: TGTGCCAGCAGCTTAGTCTTATTCCCGGTTGCCTACAATGAGCAGTTCTTC.

The chain couples TRBV27 to TRBJ2-1, with 10 positions matching TRBD2. The length of the CDR3 is 17 residues. CDR1 is MNHEY, CDR2 SMNVEV, per germline (reference sequence). The J segment lost 2 bases and the V segment lost 0 bases, leaving 4 bases of the junction unmatched. The CDR3 DNA reads as TGTGCCAGCAGTTTATCAACCCTAGCGGGGGCCTACAATGAGCAGTTCTTC. Protein product: CASSLSTLAGAYNEQFF.